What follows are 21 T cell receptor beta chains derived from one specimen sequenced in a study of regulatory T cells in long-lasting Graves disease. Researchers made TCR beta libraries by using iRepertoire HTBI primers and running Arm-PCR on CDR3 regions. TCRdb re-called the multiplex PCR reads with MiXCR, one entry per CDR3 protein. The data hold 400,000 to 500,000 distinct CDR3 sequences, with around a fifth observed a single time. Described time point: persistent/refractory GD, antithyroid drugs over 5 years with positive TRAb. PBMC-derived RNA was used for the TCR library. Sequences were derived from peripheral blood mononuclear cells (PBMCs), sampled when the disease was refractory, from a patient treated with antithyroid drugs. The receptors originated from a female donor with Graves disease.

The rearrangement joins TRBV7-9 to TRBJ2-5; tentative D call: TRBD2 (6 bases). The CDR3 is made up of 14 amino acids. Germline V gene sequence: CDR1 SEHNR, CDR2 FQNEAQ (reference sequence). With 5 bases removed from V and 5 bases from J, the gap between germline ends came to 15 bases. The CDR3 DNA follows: TGTGCCAGCAGCCCTAGTGGGGGGTTGGAGACCCAGTACTTC. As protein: CASSPSGGLETQYF.

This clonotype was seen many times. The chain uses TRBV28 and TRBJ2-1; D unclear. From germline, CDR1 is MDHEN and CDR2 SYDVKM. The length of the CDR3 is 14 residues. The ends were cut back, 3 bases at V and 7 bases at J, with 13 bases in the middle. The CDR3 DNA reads TGTGCCAGCAGTTTCCCAGATCGTATAAATGAGCAGTTCTTC. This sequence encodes CASSFPDRINEQFF.

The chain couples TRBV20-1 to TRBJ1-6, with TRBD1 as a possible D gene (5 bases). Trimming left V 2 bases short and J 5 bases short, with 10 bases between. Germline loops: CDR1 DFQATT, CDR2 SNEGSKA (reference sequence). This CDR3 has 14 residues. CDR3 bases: TGCAGTGCTAGATGGGGGTCAGATAATTCACCCCTCCACTTT. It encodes CSARWGSDNSPLHF.

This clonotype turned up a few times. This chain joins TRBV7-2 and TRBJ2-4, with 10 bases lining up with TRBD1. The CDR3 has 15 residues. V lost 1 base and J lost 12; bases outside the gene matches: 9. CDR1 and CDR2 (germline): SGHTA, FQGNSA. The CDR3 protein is CASSLGQGAESTQYF. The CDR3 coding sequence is TGTGCCAGCAGCTTAGGACAGGGGGCAGAGAGCACTCAGTACTTC.

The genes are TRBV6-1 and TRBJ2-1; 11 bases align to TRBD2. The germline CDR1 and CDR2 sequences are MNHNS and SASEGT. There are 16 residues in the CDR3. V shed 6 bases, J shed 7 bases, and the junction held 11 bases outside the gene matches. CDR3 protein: CASSKISGRAGNEQFF. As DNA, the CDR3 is TGTGCCAGCAGCAAAATTAGCGGGAGGGCCGGTAATGAGCAGTTCTTC.

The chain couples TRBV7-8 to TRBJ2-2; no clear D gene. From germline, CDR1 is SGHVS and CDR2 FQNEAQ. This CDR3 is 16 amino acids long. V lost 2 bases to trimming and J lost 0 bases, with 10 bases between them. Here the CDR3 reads CASSLSFTANTGELFF. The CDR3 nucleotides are TGTGCCAGCAGCTTAAGCTTTACAGCGAACACCGGGGAGCTGTTTTTT.

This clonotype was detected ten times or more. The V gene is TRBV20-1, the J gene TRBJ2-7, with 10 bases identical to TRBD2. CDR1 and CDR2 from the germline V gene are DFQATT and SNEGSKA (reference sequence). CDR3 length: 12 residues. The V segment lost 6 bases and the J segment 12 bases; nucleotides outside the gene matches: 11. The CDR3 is CSAVKREGSLYF. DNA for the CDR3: TGCAGTGCGGTCAAGCGGGAGGGGTCGTTGTACTTC.

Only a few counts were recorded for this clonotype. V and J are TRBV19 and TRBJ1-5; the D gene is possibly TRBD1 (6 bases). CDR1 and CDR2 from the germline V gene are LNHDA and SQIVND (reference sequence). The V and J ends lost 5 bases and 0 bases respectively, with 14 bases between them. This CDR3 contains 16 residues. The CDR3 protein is CASSSRPTGSNQPQHF. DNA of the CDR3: TGTGCCAGTAGTTCACGCCCGACAGGTAGCAATCAGCCCCAGCATTTT.

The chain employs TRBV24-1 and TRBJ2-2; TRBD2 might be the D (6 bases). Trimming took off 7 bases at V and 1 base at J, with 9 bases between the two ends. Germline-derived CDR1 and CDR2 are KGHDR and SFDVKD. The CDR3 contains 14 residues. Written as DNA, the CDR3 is TGTGCCACCAGGCTGGGGGGGAACACCGGGGAGCTGTTTTTT. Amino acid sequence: CATRLGGNTGELFF.

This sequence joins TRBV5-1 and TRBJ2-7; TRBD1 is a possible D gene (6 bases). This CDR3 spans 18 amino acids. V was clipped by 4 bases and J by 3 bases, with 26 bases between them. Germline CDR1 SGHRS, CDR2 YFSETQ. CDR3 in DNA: TGCGCCAGCAGCCCTACCCGAATTCTACAGGGCTTCCGCTACGAGCAGTACTTC. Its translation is CASSPTRILQGFRYEQYF.

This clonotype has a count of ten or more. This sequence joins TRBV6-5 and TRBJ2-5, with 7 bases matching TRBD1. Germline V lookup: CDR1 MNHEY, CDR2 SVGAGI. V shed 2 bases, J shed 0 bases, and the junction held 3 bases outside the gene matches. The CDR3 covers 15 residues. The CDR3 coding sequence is TGTGCCAGCAGTTACAACGACAGGGACCAAGAGACCCAGTACTTC. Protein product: CASSYNDRDQETQYF.

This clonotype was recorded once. The CDR3 reads CASSRTGTKFYEQYF. The CDR3, as DNA: TGTGCCAGCAGCCGAACCGGGACAAAGTTCTACGAGCAGTACTTC. This chain uses TRBV27 with TRBJ2-7; perhaps TRBD1 as D (6 bases). The CDR3 runs to 15 residues. Deletions cut 6 bases from V and 3 bases from J, with 18 bases between. Germline loops: CDR1 MNHEY, CDR2 SMNVEV (reference sequence).

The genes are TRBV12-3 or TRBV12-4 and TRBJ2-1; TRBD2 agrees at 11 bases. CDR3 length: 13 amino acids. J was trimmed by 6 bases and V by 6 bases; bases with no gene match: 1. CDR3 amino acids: CASRLAGVNEQFF. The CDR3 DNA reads TGTGCCAGCAGACTAGCGGGAGTCAATGAGCAGTTCTTC.

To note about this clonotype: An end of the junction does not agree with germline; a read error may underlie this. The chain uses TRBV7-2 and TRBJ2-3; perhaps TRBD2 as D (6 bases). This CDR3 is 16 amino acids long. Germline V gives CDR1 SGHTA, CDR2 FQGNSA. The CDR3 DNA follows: TGTGCCAGCAGCTTAGTGGGGGGAGCGAACACAGATGCGCAGTATTTT. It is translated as CASSLVGGANTDAQYF. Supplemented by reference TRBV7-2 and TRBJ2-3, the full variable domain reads GAGVSQSPSNKVTEKGKDVELRCDPISGHTALYWYRQSLGQGLEFLIYFQGNSAPDKSGLPSDRFSAERTGGSVSTLTIQRTQQEDSAVYLCASSLVGGANTDAQYFGPGTRLTVL.

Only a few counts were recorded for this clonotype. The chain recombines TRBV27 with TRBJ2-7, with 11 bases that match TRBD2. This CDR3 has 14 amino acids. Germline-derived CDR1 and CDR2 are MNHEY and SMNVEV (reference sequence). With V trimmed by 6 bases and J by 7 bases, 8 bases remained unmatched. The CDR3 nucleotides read TGTGCCAGCAGCCGACTAGCGGGACGAATTGAGCAGTACTTC. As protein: CASSRLAGRIEQYF.

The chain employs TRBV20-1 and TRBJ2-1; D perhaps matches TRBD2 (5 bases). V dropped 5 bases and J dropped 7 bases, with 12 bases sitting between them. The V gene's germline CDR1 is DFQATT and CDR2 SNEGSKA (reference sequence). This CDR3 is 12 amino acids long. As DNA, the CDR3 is TGCAGTGCTTACAAGGAGGTGAATGAGCAGTTCTTC. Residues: CSAYKEVNEQFF.

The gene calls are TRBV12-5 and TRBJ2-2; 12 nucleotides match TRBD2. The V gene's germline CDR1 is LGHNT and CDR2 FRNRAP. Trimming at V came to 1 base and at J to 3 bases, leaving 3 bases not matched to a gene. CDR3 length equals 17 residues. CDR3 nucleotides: TGTGCTAGTGGTTTGGGACTAGCGGGAGTCGACACCGGGGAGCTGTTTTTT. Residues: CASGLGLAGVDTGELFF.

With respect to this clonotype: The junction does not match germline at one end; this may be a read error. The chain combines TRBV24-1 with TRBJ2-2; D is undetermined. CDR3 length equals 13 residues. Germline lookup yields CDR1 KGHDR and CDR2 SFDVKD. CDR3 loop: CTTYDTNTGELFF. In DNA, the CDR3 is TGTACCACTTACGACACGAACACCGGGGAGCTGTTTTTT.

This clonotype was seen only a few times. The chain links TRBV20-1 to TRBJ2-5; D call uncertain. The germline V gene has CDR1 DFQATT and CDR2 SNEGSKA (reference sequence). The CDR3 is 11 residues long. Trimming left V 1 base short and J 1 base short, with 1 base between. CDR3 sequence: CSARAQETQYF. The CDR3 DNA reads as TGCAGTGCTAGAGCCCAAGAGACCCAGTACTTC.

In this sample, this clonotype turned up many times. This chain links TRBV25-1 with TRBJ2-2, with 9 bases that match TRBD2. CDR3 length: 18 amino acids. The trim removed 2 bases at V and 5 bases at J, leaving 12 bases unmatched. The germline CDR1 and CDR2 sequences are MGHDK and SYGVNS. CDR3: CASSEGVGGGAFTGELFF. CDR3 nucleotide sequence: TGTGCCAGCAGTGAAGGAGTCGGCGGGGGGGCTTTTACCGGGGAGCTGTTTTTT.

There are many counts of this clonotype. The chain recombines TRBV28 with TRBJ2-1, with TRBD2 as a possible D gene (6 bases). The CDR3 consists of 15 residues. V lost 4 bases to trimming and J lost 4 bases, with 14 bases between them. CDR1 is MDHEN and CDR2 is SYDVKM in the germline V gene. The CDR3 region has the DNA TGTGCCAGCAGTTGCCGGGACTGCCTGTACAATGAGCAGTTCTTC. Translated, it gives CASSCRDCLYNEQFF.